The 25 T cell receptor beta chains below were found in one sample sequenced in a study of blood T cell repertoires in COVID-19. Sequenced by immunoSEQ multiplex PCR; TCRdb stores in-frame clones only, minus some. The table has 200,000 to 300,000 clones, less than 90% seen once. Material for sequencing was peripheral blood. The receptor source for this set is a man aged 25 to 40 with active or convalescent COVID-19.

This clone was recorded only once. CDR3 residues: CASSVFVAGELFF. CDR3 coding DNA: TGTGCCAGCAGTGTGTTTGTAGCCGGGGAGCTGTTTTTT. The chain links TRBV12-3 or TRBV12-4 to TRBJ2-2; the D is unclear. The CDR3 totals 13 residues. The V gene lost 5 bases and the J gene lost 6 bases, with 10 bases spanning the gap.

This clone was recorded only once. V usage is TRBV10-3 and J usage is TRBJ2-7; a possible D gene is TRBD1 (5 bases). CDR3 size: 13 residues. The ends were cut back, 2 bases at V and 6 bases at J, with 11 bases in the middle. Germline V CDR1 and CDR2: ENHRY, SYGVKD. The CDR3 nucleotides read TGTGCCATCAGTGAGAGGGCCAGGGCCGAGCAGTACTTC. Translated: CAISERARAEQYF.

This clone was found once. The V and J genes are TRBV4-1 and TRBJ2-2; TRBD2 might be the D (5 bases). The CDR3 extends over 16 amino acids. Trimming shortened V by 4 bases and J by 2 bases, and 14 bases separated the two germline ends. Germline V lookup: CDR1 MGHRA, CDR2 YSYEKL. The CDR3: CASSPLPGLNTGELFF. CDR3 coding DNA: TGCGCCAGCAGCCCCCTTCCCGGACTTAACACCGGGGAGCTGTTTTTT.

This chain connects TRBV19 to TRBJ2-5; 10 nucleotides align to TRBD2. The CDR3 runs 16 residues. CDR1 is LNHDA and CDR2 is SQIVND in the germline V gene (reference sequence). Losses at the gene ends were 5 bases for V and 1 base for J; bases not matched to a gene: 7. CDR3 in amino acids: CASSRQRGGIQETQYF. CDR3 nucleotides: TGTGCCAGTAGTCGCCAGCGGGGGGGTATCCAAGAGACCCAGTACTTC.

The V and J genes are TRBV5-1 and TRBJ1-2, with TRBD1 matching over 7 bases. Per the germline V gene, CDR1 is SGHRS and CDR2 is YFSETQ. This CDR3 is built from 19 residues. V lost 5 bases, J lost 0 bases, and 19 bases stayed unmatched. DNA of the CDR3: TGCGCCAGCAGAACCACCTACAGGGGTTTTCGAGCGGCTAACTATGGCTACACCTTC. As protein: CASRTTYRGFRAANYGYTF.

With regard to this clone: This CDR3 is also generated by other DNA sequences in the sample. V and J are TRBV29-1 and TRBJ1-1, with TRBD1 matching 9 bases. The J segment lost 4 bases and the V segment lost 6 bases, leaving 6 bases of the junction unmatched. CDR3 length: 13 amino acids. Germline CDR1 and CDR2: SQVTM and ANQGSEA. In DNA form, the CDR3 reads TGCAGCGTGGGACAGGGAGGAGGCACTGAAGCTTTCTTT. Its translation is CSVGQGGGTEAFF.

The J gene is TRBJ2-1, the V gene TRBV10-1, with TRBD2 matching over 12 bases. The germline V gene has CDR1 WNHNN and CDR2 SYGVQD (reference sequence). After removal of 2 bases from V and 2 bases from J, the junction contained 13 bases not matched to a gene. CDR3 length: 20 amino acids. The CDR3 protein is CASSEPTTSGGSDPYNEQFF. DNA for the CDR3: TGCGCCAGCAGTGAGCCGACGACTAGCGGGGGCTCGGACCCCTACAATGAGCAGTTCTTC.

In the case of this clone: Other DNA sequences of this sample code for an identical CDR3. The genes are TRBV6-5 and TRBJ1-1, with D tentatively TRBD1 (5 bases). From germline, CDR1 is MNHEY and CDR2 SVGAGI. Trimming cost V 5 bases and J 4 bases, with 11 bases left between them. This CDR3 has 13 residues. This chain's CDR3 is CASSLRGGTEAFF. The CDR3 nucleotides are TGTGCCAGCAGTCTAAGGGGAGGCACTGAAGCTTTCTTT.

CDR3 residues: CASSLGGKPQHF. DNA for the CDR3: TGTGCCAGCAGCTTGGGGGGGAAGCCCCAGCATTTT. V and J are TRBV7-9 and TRBJ1-5; TRBD1 might be the D (5 bases). CDR3 length: 12 amino acids. Germline V gives CDR1 SEHNR, CDR2 FQNEAQ (reference sequence). V lost 3 bases, J lost 8 bases, and 8 bases lay in between.

The rearrangement joins TRBV24-1 to TRBJ2-5; 12 bases agree with TRBD1. Per germline, CDR1 KGHDR and CDR2 SFDVKD. J was trimmed by 4 bases and V by 3 bases; bases with no gene match: 5. CDR3 length: 16 amino acids. The CDR3 reads CATSDPGQGAGETQYF. CDR3 in DNA: TGTGCCACCAGTGATCCGGGACAGGGGGCCGGAGAGACCCAGTACTTC.

The rearrangement links TRBV6-2 or TRBV6-3 to TRBJ2-7, with 7 bases fitting TRBD1. The trim removed 6 bases at V and 7 bases at J, leaving 6 bases unmatched. CDR1 is MNHEY and CDR2 is SVGEGT in the germline V gene. The CDR3 is made up of 12 amino acids. CDR3: CASSWTGHEQYF. The CDR3 region has the DNA TGTGCCAGCAGCTGGACAGGTCATGAGCAGTACTTC.

This clone occurred a few times. The chain recombines TRBV5-4 with TRBJ2-1; 11 bases map to TRBD2. The CDR3 has 18 amino acids. After removal of 0 bases from V and 6 bases from J, the junction contained 11 bases not matched to a gene. Per the germline V gene, CDR1 is SGHNT and CDR2 is YYREEE (reference sequence). The CDR3 region has the DNA TGTGCCAGCAGCTTGGTCTATAGCGGGGGGGCCCAGGGCAATGAGCAGTTCTTC. Translation: CASSLVYSGGAQGNEQFF.

This rearrangement joins TRBV2 to TRBJ2-1, with TRBD2 as a possible D gene (7 bases). V was pared by 6 bases and J by 4 bases, with 22 bases between. The CDR3 extends over 17 amino acids. Germline CDR1 reads SNHLY; CDR2 reads FYNNEI. The chain's CDR3 is CASRGFLSGGVYNEQFF. For the CDR3, the DNA is TGTGCCAGCAGGGGGTTCCTGTCGGGGGGCGTTTACAATGAGCAGTTCTTC.

The chain couples TRBV6-6 to TRBJ2-1; TRBD2 agrees at 9 bases. This CDR3 region has 13 residues. Germline CDR1 and CDR2: MNHNY and SVGAGI (reference sequence). Trimming at V came to 11 bases and at J to 4 bases, leaving 6 bases not matched to a gene. In DNA form, the CDR3 reads TGTGCCGGTAGCGGGGGCCTGTACAATGAGCAGTTCTTC. Translated, it gives CAGSGGLYNEQFF.

This sequence joins TRBV20-1 and TRBJ2-5, with a tentative D call TRBD1 (5 bases). Germline CDR1 and CDR2: DFQATT and SNEGSKA (reference sequence). The CDR3 loop spans 16 amino acids. The V end lost 3 bases, the J end lost 4 bases, and 21 bases lay between the germline ends. The CDR3 here is CSASSSGIGARETQYF. CDR3 bases: TGCAGTGCTAGTTCTTCAGGGATTGGGGCTCGAGAGACCCAGTACTTC.

V gene TRBV9 combines with J gene TRBJ1-2; no firm D call. Germline V gene data show CDR1 as SGDLS and CDR2 as YYNGEE. V lost 3 bases and J lost 3, with 18 bases in between. The CDR3 runs to 16 residues. This chain's CDR3 is CASSAGGRGTDYGYTF. The CDR3 DNA reads as TGTGCCAGCAGCGCAGGCGGGCGCGGAACGGACTATGGCTACACCTTC.

The chain carries TRBV6-5 and TRBJ2-5, with TRBD1 identical over 8 bases. This CDR3 has 13 residues. J lost 2 bases, V lost 8 bases, and 4 bases had no gene match. Germline assignment: CDR1 MNHEY and CDR2 SVGAGI. CDR3 DNA: TGTGCCAGCGCCAGGGGGCAACAAGAGACCCAGTACTTC. Amino acids: CASARGQQETQYF.

The chain is built from TRBV7-9 and TRBJ1-1; 7 bases map to TRBD1. Germline CDR1 SEHNR, CDR2 FQNEAQ (reference sequence). The CDR3 covers 12 residues. After removal of 7 bases from V and 6 bases from J, the junction contained 5 bases not matched to a gene. The CDR3 sequence is CASIDRAPEAFF. Written as DNA, the CDR3 is TGTGCCAGCATTGACAGGGCCCCTGAAGCTTTCTTT.

This clone has a single count. The genes are TRBV10-3 and TRBJ1-5; 10 bases line up with TRBD1. This CDR3 has 15 amino acids. Germline CDR1 and CDR2: ENHRY and SYGVKD. Trimming cost V 6 bases and J 11 bases; bases outside gene matches: 13. This CDR3 reads CAIRSGTGAWQSQHF. CDR3 in DNA: TGTGCCATCAGATCCGGGACAGGGGCTTGGCAGTCCCAGCATTTT.

The J gene is TRBJ2-1, the V gene TRBV5-1; perhaps TRBD2 as D (5 bases). Germline-derived CDR1 and CDR2 are SGHRS and YFSETQ. Trimming cost V 0 bases and J 10 bases, with 17 bases left between them. The CDR3 contains 15 residues. CDR3 DNA sequence: TGCGCCAGCAGCTTGGTCCAGGCTAGCACCCGAGAGCAGTTCTTC. This gives the protein CASSLVQASTREQFF. The whole variable domain, filled in from reference TRBV5-1 and TRBJ2-1, reads KAGVTQTPRYLIKTRGQQVTLSCSPISGHRSVSWYQQTPGQGLQFLFEYFSETQRNKGNFPGRFSGRQFSNSRSEMNVSTLELGDSALYLCASSLVQASTREQFFGPGTRLTVL.

A single count supports this clone. The rearrangement links TRBV21-1 to TRBJ2-7; the table's D gene call, TRBD1, was not cross checked with the DNA. TRBV21-1 is assigned pseudogene status. The CDR3 runs 17 residues. CDR3 residues: CASSLHPAQDSTYEQYF. CDR3 nucleotides: TGTGCCAGCAGCCTACACCCCGCCCAGGACAGTACCTACGAGCAGTACTTC.

This clone showed up just once. The chain carries TRBV5-5 and TRBJ1-2, with 8 positions matching TRBD1. This CDR3 is 14 amino acids long. Trimming cost V 4 bases and J 8 bases; bases outside gene matches: 10. Per germline, CDR1 SGHKS and CDR2 YYEKEE (reference sequence). CDR3 bases: TGTGCCAGCAGCAACTACAGGGGGACGGGAGGCTACACCTTC. Encoded protein: CASSNYRGTGGYTF.

V and J are TRBV4-1 and TRBJ2-1, with D perhaps matching TRBD1 (5 bases). The V end lost 2 bases, the J end lost 2 bases, and 22 bases lay between the germline ends. The CDR3 covers 19 residues. CDR1 and CDR2 from the germline V gene are MGHRA and YSYEKL. CDR3: CASSQIDPIRGTTYNEQFF. In DNA, the CDR3 is TGCGCCAGCAGCCAAATAGACCCTATTAGGGGAACGACCTACAATGAGCAGTTCTTC.

The rearrangement links TRBV7-2 to TRBJ2-7, with D tentatively TRBD1 (6 bases). From germline, CDR1 is SGHTA and CDR2 FQGNSA. CDR3 length equals 14 residues. V lost 4 bases and J lost 2, with 12 bases in between. CDR3 nucleotides: TGTGCCAGCAGCTCCAGACAGGCTACCTACGAGCAGTACTTC. Translating it yields CASSSRQATYEQYF.

The chain recombines TRBV6-5 with TRBJ2-1, with D unclear. Germline loops: CDR1 MNHEY, CDR2 SVGAGI. The CDR3 runs 14 residues. V was shortened by 6 bases and J by 7 bases, with 16 bases between the two germline ends. CDR3 in amino acids: CASRSEGLRNEQFF. In DNA form, the CDR3 reads TGTGCCAGCAGATCGGAAGGCCTGAGGAATGAGCAGTTCTTC.